These 3 T cell receptor beta chains share one sample of origin, sequenced in a study of blood T cell repertoires in COVID-19. Some clones are missing from TCRdb's copy, which holds only in-frame ones; the method was immunoSEQ multiplex PCR. The sample consists of 94,000 or so clones, 65% to 90% of them appearing once. The material sequenced was peripheral blood. These receptors all come from a man aged 55 to 70 with acute or convalescent COVID-19.

V is TRBV5-6 and J is TRBJ2-7, with D unclear. Germline V gene data show CDR1 as SGHDT and CDR2 as YYEEEE. V lost 0 bases and J 7 bases, leaving 11 bases between the germline ends. CDR3 length: 13 amino acids. The chain's CDR3 is CASSLAIPGEQYF. The CDR3, as DNA: TGTGCCAGCAGCTTGGCCATACCGGGTGAGCAGTACTTC.

This chain connects TRBV19 to TRBJ1-2; 12 bases match TRBD1. This CDR3 contains 16 residues. Germline CDR1 reads LNHDA; CDR2 reads SQIVND (reference sequence). J gave up 4 bases and V 9 bases, and 12 bases lay outside the gene matches. The CDR3 loop reads CASTRPGTGGLYGYTF. The DNA for the CDR3 is TGTGCCAGCACCAGACCCGGGACAGGGGGCCTCTATGGCTACACCTTC.

V usage is TRBV27 and J usage is TRBJ1-2, with D possibly TRBD1 on 6 matching bases. This CDR3 contains 14 residues. V shed 5 bases and J shed 6 bases, with 16 bases lying between them. Germline V gene lookup returns CDR1 MNHEY and CDR2 SMNVEV (reference sequence). CDR3 in amino acids: CASSRVYGGNGYTF. The CDR3 coding sequence is TGTGCCAGCAGTAGAGTTTATGGGGGCAATGGCTACACCTTC.